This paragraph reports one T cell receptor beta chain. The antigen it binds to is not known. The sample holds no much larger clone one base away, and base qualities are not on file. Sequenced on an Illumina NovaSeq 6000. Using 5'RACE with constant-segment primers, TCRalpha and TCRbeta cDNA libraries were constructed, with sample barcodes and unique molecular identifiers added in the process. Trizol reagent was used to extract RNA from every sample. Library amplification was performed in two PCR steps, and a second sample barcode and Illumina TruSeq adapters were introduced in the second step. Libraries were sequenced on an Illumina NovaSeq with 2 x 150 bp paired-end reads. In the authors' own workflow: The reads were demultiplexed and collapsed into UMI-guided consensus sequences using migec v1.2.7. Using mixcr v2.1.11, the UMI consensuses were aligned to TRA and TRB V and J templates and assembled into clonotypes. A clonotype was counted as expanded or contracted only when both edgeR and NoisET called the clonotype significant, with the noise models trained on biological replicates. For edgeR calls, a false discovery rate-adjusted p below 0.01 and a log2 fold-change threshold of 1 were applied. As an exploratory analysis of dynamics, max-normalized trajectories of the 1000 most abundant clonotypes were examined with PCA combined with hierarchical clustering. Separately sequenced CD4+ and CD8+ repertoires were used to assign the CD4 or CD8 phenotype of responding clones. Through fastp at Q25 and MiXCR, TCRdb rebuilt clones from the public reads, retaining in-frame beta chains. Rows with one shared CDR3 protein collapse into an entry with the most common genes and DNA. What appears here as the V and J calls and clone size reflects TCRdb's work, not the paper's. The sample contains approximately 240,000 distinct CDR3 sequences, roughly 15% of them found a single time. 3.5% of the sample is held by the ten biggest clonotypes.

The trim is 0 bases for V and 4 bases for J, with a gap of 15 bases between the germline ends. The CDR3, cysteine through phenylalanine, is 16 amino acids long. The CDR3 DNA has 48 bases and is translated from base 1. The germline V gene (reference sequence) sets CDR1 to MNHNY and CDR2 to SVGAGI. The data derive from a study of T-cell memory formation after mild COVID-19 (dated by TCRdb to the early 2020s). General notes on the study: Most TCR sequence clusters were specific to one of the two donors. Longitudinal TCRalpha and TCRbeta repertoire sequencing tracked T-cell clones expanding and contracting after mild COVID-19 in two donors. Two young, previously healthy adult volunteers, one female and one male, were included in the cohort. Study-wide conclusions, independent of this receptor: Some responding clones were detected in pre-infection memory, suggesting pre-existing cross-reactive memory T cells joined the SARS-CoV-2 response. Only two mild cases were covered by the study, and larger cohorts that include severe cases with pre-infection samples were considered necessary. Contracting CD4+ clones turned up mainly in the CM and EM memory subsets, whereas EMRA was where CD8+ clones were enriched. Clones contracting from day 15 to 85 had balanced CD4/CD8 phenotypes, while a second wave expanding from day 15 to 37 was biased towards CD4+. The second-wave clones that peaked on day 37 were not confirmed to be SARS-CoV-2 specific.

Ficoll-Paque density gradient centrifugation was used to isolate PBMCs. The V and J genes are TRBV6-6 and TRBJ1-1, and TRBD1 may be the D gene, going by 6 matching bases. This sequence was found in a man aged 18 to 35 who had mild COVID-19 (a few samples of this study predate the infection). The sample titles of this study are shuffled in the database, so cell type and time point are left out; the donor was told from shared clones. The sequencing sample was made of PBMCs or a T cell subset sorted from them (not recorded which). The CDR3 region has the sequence CASSYSRERGATEAFF. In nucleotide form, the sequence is TGTGCCAGCAGTTACTCTCGCGAGCGGGGGGCCACTGAAGCTTTCTTT.